This T cell receptor beta chain was documented in a study of blood T cell repertoires in COVID-19 (dated by TCRdb to the early 2020s). As for the study more broadly: Samples from collaborators originated in the United States, Italy and Spain and spanned both the acute and convalescent phases of COVID-19. The dataset comprised deeply sampled blood TCRbeta repertoires from subjects exposed to, actively infected with, or recovered from COVID-19. The samples were drawn from the first 160 participants of the ongoing ImmuneRACE study and from 1,254 subjects provided by 6 global collaborators. Where HLA class I and class II types were available, the types were taken from metadata supplied by the sample provider, not from assay-based typing. The material from the prospective study consisted of cDNA or gDNA derived from T cells, B-cell-depleted T cells, or PBMCs. Sample metadata almost always included a de-identified subject ID, COVID-19 status, age in years and sex. The repertoires were made available in a free public database intended to serve as a resource for research on the immune response to SARS-CoV-2.

Participants in the prospective study were enrolled through a virtual design, were aged roughly 18 to 95 years, and lived in roughly 24 United States geographic areas. In the prospective study, participants were assigned to cohorts based on the clinical history participants reported in a screening survey and a study questionnaire. Recovered participants in ImmuneRACE Cohort 3 were defined as having two consecutive negative NP/OP PCR tests, clearance from a healthcare professional, or resolution of symptoms. Mobile phlebotomists in the prospective study collected whole blood, serum and a nasopharyngeal or oropharyngeal swab from every participant. Prospective study participants could optionally give additional blood draws and questionnaires over a 2-month period. Before DNA extraction, blood samples from the prospective study were shipped at room temperature or frozen. Study-wide findings and limitations: How much clinical and demographic metadata was included differed by source and by participant, and the metadata was provided uncurated.

Of note for this clone: Its antigen target is currently unknown. Base qualities are not at hand, and no much larger clone is one base apart. The sample contains more than one DNA sequence encoding this CDR3.

The immunoSEQ Assay, a bias-controlled multiplex PCR, was used to amplify TCRbeta CDR3 regions from genomic DNA. As for the original processing: Within the assay, amplification of reference gene primers was used to estimate how many nucleated cells each sample contained. To quantify the absolute abundance of each unique TCRbeta CDR3 rearrangement, sequence reads were collapsed and filtered. For each sample, productive Simpson clonality was calculated by taking the square root of Simpson's diversity index across productive rearrangements. This immuneACCESS table, as held by TCRdb, lists in-frame sequences with V and J called but not all clones. Of the missing ones, under half trace to an unresolved V gene in checked studies; the others have no known cause. V and J calls and clone size are copied from that table; D and trimming were computed from the DNA. This sample holds about 170,000 clones; 70% to 85% were observed only once. 12% to 15% of the sample rests with the top ten.

The germline V gene (reference sequence) specifies DFQATT as CDR1 and SNEGSKA as CDR2. The CDR3 covers 11 residues, taking in both the cysteine and the phenylalanine. Only the CDR3 region is kept as DNA, spanning 33 bases read in frame from base 1. V drops 1 base and J drops 5 bases, leaving 5 bases in between. The chain uses TRBV20-1 and TRBJ1-1; a confident D gene designation cannot be given. This clonotype originated in a man aged 50-59 years who had recovered from COVID-19. The sequencing input was PBMCs or T cells enriched from blood (not recorded which). The CDR3 region reads CSARGGTEAFF. The nucleotides are TGCAGTGCTAGAGGAGGGACTGAAGCTTTCTTT.